The rows below give T cell receptor beta chains drawn from one sample of a study of cytomegalovirus exposure and HLA in healthy donors. Data came from immunoSEQ multiplex PCR; TCRdb stores just in-frame clones and leaves some out. The data hold 150,000 to 200,000 clones, with approximately 80% observed a single time. The sample consisted of PBMCs. The receptor source for this set is a man aged 18 to 29 in good health and CMV-seronegative. The CDR3 runs from the conserved cysteine through the conserved F or W.

TRBV5-1 | CASSSGQVTYNEQFF
TRBV5-1 | CASSLETANTEAFF
TRBV7-8 | CASRAARFGSELYNEQFF
TRBV7-3 | CASSLTGTGGVEAGYTF
TRBV2 | CASSLGGGLSYEQYF
TRBV4-3 | CASSQDVRTPYGYTF
TRBV13 | CASSYLGPGLTSTDTQYF
TRBV4-3 | CASSQEVRGLAGVEEQFF
TRBV6-1 | CASSGGPNQETQYF
TRBV27 | CATSEVGTGGFHEQFF
TRBV9 | CASSVGLVTREKLFF
TRBV7-8 | CASSPGTVNQPQHF
TRBV14 | CASSSTGGYADTQYF
TRBV9 | CASSPRWDSQADTQYF
TRBV27 | CASRNRASGPGQTQYF
TRBV7-9 | CASSLRTGLAPYEQYF
TRBV2 | CASSEIGTGSYEQYF
TRBV18 | CASSPPGTGAPDTQYF
TRBV10-3 | CAIKGGGAGGELFF
TRBV5-4 | CASSSPLGGRNTGELFF
TRBV19 | CASSEGDGLAVLGYNEQFF
TRBV19 | CASSTYTGGQETQYF
TRBV27 | CASTSTETETSPLHF
TRBV7-9 | CASSLGGQGGSYEQYF
TRBV19 | CASSGTSGSSGELFF
TRBV9 | CASSVEGMGQPQHF
TRBV7-9 | CASSFGQGFGDGYTF
TRBV2 | CAGHRESGSPLHF
TRBV28 | CASLGLTLYNEQFF
TRBV7-6 | CASSMAKDRGGSYEQYF
TRBV15 | CATNPGQGAKEQYF
TRBV15 | CATSRWGTGELTEAFF
TRBV4-3 | CASSQVVTGEGEQYF
TRBV27 | CASRAGTSVKNIQYF
TRBV29-1 | CSITILYSGRIAKNIQYF
TRBV28 | CASGGDRGPPYEQYF
TRBV6-5 | CASSTGSGVYGYTF
TRBV6-1 | CASSVNYGYTF
TRBV10-3 | CAIPEAGKETNEQFF
TRBV5-1 | CASSLGPGTTSETQYF
TRBV7-6 | CASSALAGGVGNEQFF
TRBV19 | CASSIDGVFSPGGIYNEQFF
TRBV6-5 | CASREAATNEKLFF
TRBV11-2 | CASSLDGTPSYEQYF
TRBV28 | CASSLIQGTQETQYF
TRBV6-7 | CASSITGNGYTF
TRBV5-8 | CASSLTGQGSEQFF
TRBV11-3 | CASSLASPEQRVTHEQYF
TRBV15 | CATTGLELARTGELFF
TRBV19 | CASSGLAVSTDTQYF
TRBV5-1 | CASSFAQGVSEQYF
TRBV5-6 | CASSPGQGTDTQYF
TRBV10-3 | CAISEALQEFYSNQPQHF
TRBV4-1 | CASSQRGQPISQETQYF
TRBV19 | CASSLQGNTEAFF